These T cell receptor beta chains were read from a single sample in a study of blood T cell repertoires in COVID-19. The data were produced by immunoSEQ multiplex PCR, yet TCRdb's version contains in-frame clones alone and is incomplete. The sample has 200,000 to 300,000 clones; about 87% are singletons. Sequenced material: peripheral blood. The source of these receptors is a man between 60 and 75 years old who had recovered from COVID-19. Each CDR3 is given with its conserved first and last residue. The D gene is left open where the match is weak. The listing skips clone size in some rows; elsewhere it reads once, few, many or a size class.

cdr3_length,clone_size,v_call,d_call,j_call,cdr3_aa,cdr3_nt
16,.,TRBV18,TRBD2,TRBJ2-2,CASSPATSGGTGELFF,TGTGCCAGCTCACCGGCGACTAGCGGGGGTACCGGGGAGCTGTTTTTT
16,once,TRBV5-5,.,TRBJ1-1,CASSVGRGGMNTEAFF,TGTGCCAGCAGCGTGGGCAGGGGTGGGATGAACACTGAAGCTTTCTTT
14,.,TRBV7-2,.,TRBJ2-7,CASSLRGDRDEQYF,TGTGCCAGCAGCTTACGCGGGGATCGGGACGAGCAGTACTTC
16,.,TRBV7-8,TRBD2,TRBJ2-7,CASSSKGLAASYEQYF,TGTGCCAGCAGCTCCAAGGGACTAGCGGCCTCCTACGAGCAGTACTTC
14,.,TRBV29-1,.,TRBJ1-3,CSVDPGGSGNTIYF,TGCAGCGTTGATCCGGGGGGATCTGGAAACACCATATATTTT
15,.,TRBV7-8,TRBD1,TRBJ1-5,CASRKDRGSNQPQHF,TGTGCCAGCAGAAAGGACAGGGGGAGCAATCAGCCCCAGCATTTT
14,few,TRBV5-6,TRBD1,TRBJ1-6,CASSSGQGNSPLHF,TGTGCCAGCAGCTCGGGACAGGGTAATTCACCCCTCCACTTT
15,few,TRBV3-1/TRBV3-2,.,TRBJ1-1,CASSQDSVTRTEAFF,TGTGCCAGCAGCCAAGATTCCGTCACGCGGACTGAAGCTTTCTTT
16,.,TRBV5-4,.,TRBJ2-1,CASNPRQNLGVGEQFF,TGTGCCAGCAACCCCCGACAGAATCTTGGGGTGGGTGAGCAGTTCTTC
15,many,TRBV19,TRBD1,TRBJ2-2,CASSTGTGFSGELFF,TGTGCCAGTAGTACCGGGACAGGGTTTAGCGGGGAGCTGTTTTTT
15,few,TRBV4-2,.,TRBJ1-1,CASSQVRGRYTEAFF,TGTGCCAGCAGCCAAGTGCGGGGGCGATACACTGAAGCTTTCTTT
14,.,TRBV5-6,TRBD1,TRBJ1-5,CASSSGQHYQPQHF,TGTGCCAGCAGCTCGGGACAGCATTATCAGCCCCAGCATTTT
16,.,TRBV4-2,.,TRBJ1-4,CASSQEAGASNEKLFF,TGTGCCAGCAGCCAAGAAGCAGGGGCGAGTAATGAAAAACTGTTTTTT
17,once,TRBV9,TRBD1,TRBJ2-7,CASSKGWAAGGAYEQYF,TGTGCCAGCAGCAAGGGGTGGGCGGCAGGGGGCGCCTACGAGCAGTACTTC
13,.,TRBV5-6,.,TRBJ1-4,CASSRSGHEKLFF,TGTGCCAGCAGCCGAAGCGGGCATGAAAAACTGTTTTTT
14,.,TRBV25-1,.,TRBJ2-1,CASSDETAYNEQFF,TGTGCCAGCAGTGATGAGACAGCTTACAATGAGCAGTTCTTC